A single sample gave rise to the 11 T cell receptor beta chains below, sequenced in a study of circulating tumor DNA in untreated peripheral T-cell lymphoma. Clones were read by immunoSEQ multiplex PCR, and TCRdb kept only the in-frame ones, dropping some. The sample contains around 5,000 clones, 65% to 70% of which appear only once. The sample taken for sequencing was tumor tissue. The receptors here all came from a human donor with peripheral T-cell lymphoma.

This chain links TRBV11-3 with TRBJ2-3, with 7 bases identical to TRBD2. The length of the CDR3 is 15 residues. With V trimmed by 5 bases and J by 2 bases, 7 bases remained unmatched. The germline V gene has CDR1 SGHNT and CDR2 YENEEA. The CDR3 loop reads CASSPGGRPTDTQYF. The CDR3 DNA follows: TGTGCCAGCAGCCCCGGGGGGAGGCCCACAGATACGCAGTATTTT.

This clone was seen just once. V usage is TRBV11-3 and J usage is TRBJ2-6; D uncertain. The CDR3 contains 15 residues. Germline CDR1 SGHNT, CDR2 YENEEA. Trimming took 3 bases from V and 3 from J, leaving 9 bases between them. For the CDR3, the DNA is TGTGCCAGCAGCTTGATGCTGGGTGGGGCCAACGTCCTGACTTTC. This encodes CASSLMLGGANVLTF.

The chain has TRBV18 and TRBJ2-7; D unresolved. Germline assignment: CDR1 KGHSH and CDR2 LQKENI. V was shortened by 2 bases and J by 5 bases, with 7 bases between the two germline ends. The CDR3 contains 12 residues. The CDR3 here is CASSPKGNEQYF. Written as DNA, the CDR3 is TGTGCCAGCTCACCAAAGGGAAACGAGCAGTACTTC.

The V gene is TRBV15, the J gene TRBJ2-5; the D gene could be TRBD1 or TRBD2 (5 bases each). The germline V gene has CDR1 LNHNV and CDR2 YYDKDF (reference sequence). V was clipped by 1 base and J by 3 bases, with 12 bases between them. The CDR3 runs to 15 residues. The CDR3 DNA sequence: TGTGCCACCAGCAGAGGAACCGGGACCAAAGAGACCCAGTACTTC. Translation gives CATSRGTGTKETQYF.

The rearrangement uses TRBV6-8 and TRBJ2-5; D possibly corresponds to TRBD1 (6 bases). Germline V lookup: CDR1 MNHGY, CDR2 SAAAGT. Deletions cut 7 bases from V and 4 bases from J, with 13 bases between. This CDR3 has 13 residues. The CDR3 region has the DNA TGTGCCAGCAATCGACAGGTGGGAGAGACCCAGTACTTC. This codes for CASNRQVGETQYF.

This clone came up once. The J gene is TRBJ2-3, the V gene TRBV10-2, with TRBD2 identical over 7 bases. Germline CDR1 is WSHSY and CDR2 is SAAADI. V lost 1 base, J lost 6 bases, and 10 bases stayed unmatched. This CDR3 is built from 16 residues. CDR3 residues: CASSELAGVVADTQYF. The CDR3 DNA follows: TGCGCCAGCAGTGAGTTGGCGGGAGTAGTCGCGGATACGCAGTATTTT.

The J gene is TRBJ2-7, the V gene TRBV6-8, with D perhaps given as TRBD1 or TRBD2 (5 bases each). This CDR3 contains 14 residues. Germline CDR1 MNHGY, CDR2 SAAAGT. The V end was cut by 6 bases, the J end by 1 base, with 13 bases between. The DNA of the CDR3 is TGTGCCAGCAGCCGTCAGGGAGAATCCTACGAGCAGTACTTC. Protein: CASSRQGESYEQYF.

The chain links TRBV29-1 to TRBJ2-7; TRBD1 matches at 7 bases. V was clipped by 4 bases and J by 0 bases; unmatched bases: 6. The CDR3 is 14 residues long. The germline gives CDR1 SQVTM, CDR2 ANQGSEA. CDR3 in DNA: TGCAGCGTTGCAAGAAGGGACAGCTCCTACGAGCAGTACTTC. As protein: CSVARRDSSYEQYF.

This clone came up once. This chain links TRBV25-1 with TRBJ2-5; 7 nucleotides agree with TRBD2. Germline-derived CDR1 and CDR2 are MGHDK and SYGVNS. V dropped 1 base and J dropped 4; count of bases not matched to a gene: 3. There are 14 residues in the CDR3. CDR3 residues: CASSEWEGLETQYF. CDR3 bases: TGTGCCAGCAGTGAATGGGAGGGGTTAGAGACCCAGTACTTC.

This clone was observed a handful of times. One junction end does not reproduce the germline sequence, and a read error may be involved. This chain links TRBV28 with TRBJ1-5, with D possibly TRBD1 on 6 matching bases. There are 17 residues in the CDR3. CDR1 is MDHEN and CDR2 is SYDVKM in the germline V gene. CDR3 sequence (DNA): TGTGCCAGCGGTTTCACTTCGTTTGACAGGATGAGGGAGCCCCAGCATTTT. The encoded protein is CASGFTSFDRMREPQHF.

This chain links TRBV11-3 with TRBJ2-7, with D possibly matching TRBD2 (5 bases). The length of the CDR3 is 14 residues. Germline assignment: CDR1 SGHNT and CDR2 YENEEA. V lost 1 base to trimming and J lost 1 base, with 8 bases between them. The CDR3 spells CASSLVLGSYEQYF. DNA of the CDR3: TGTGCCAGCAGCTTAGTACTAGGATCCTACGAGCAGTACTTC.